This T cell receptor beta chain was identified in a study of blood T cells in healthy people across ages. It was with a sample-barcoded 5' primer and a J-beta primer mix that a second PCR of about 6 to 12 cycles was run. TCRdb recomputed calls from the 5' RACE reads with MiXCR, one row per CDR3 protein. The table includes under 2 million distinct CDR3 sequences, almost 35% detected once. This clonotype was found a few times. The antigen is not known. It may be a read error: a sequence one base away is much more abundant. Germline assignment: CDR1 LNHNV and CDR2 YYDKDF (reference sequence). The CDR3 consists of 13 residues. Study observations and caveats: The recorded TCR beta diversity per million T cells decreased in a roughly linear manner with age.

The amount of total RNA extracted per sample was at least 5.5 micrograms. The chain is built from TRBV15 and TRBJ2-5; D not certain. This sequence was found in a woman in her twenties or thirties in good health. The sequencing sample was made of blood. The CDR3: CATSSGSKETRYF. DNA of the CDR3: TGTGCCACCAGCAGCGGTAGTAAGGAGACCCGGTACTTC.